The subject of this entry is one T cell receptor (beta chain). Its antigen is undetermined. Sequenced with the Oncomine TCR Beta short-read assay was DNA taken from cultured CD4+ T cells. TCRdb passed the PCR reads through MiXCR, listing each CDR3 protein once. The profile shows roughly 11,000 distinct CDR3 sequences, around 60% of them singletons. This sample was taken from a study of vaccination and CD4 T cells after COVID-19. Study summary: Median time from second vaccine dose to sampling was approximately 69 days (14 to 241). The stimulating agents, overlapping spike peptides, came from SARS-CoV-2, HCoV-NL63, HCoV-OC43 and HCoV-229E.

V was shortened by 3 bases and J by 8 bases, with 13 bases between the two germline ends. The germline CDR1 and CDR2 sequences are SEHNR and FQNEAQ (reference sequence). This CDR3 spans 13 amino acids. This sample's treatment: approximately 10-day PBMC culture with coronavirus spike peptide pools or control peptides (ViraFEST assay). The study, taken as a whole, reports: A comparatively limited set of convalescent patients was examined, with no early post-infection timepoints.

Sequences were obtained from CD4+ T cells from blood, cultured in vitro. This clonotype was obtained from a human donor who had recovered from COVID-19. The chain joins TRBV7-9 to TRBJ1-1; no reliable D call. CDR3 in amino acids: CASSFYGQNEAFF. Written as DNA, the CDR3 is TGTGCCAGCAGCTTTTATGGTCAGAACGAAGCTTTCTTT.